A single TCR beta chain is shown here with its context. This sample is part of a study of blood T cell repertoires in COVID-19. Study summary: Some COVID-19 samples were acute and others convalescent; all came from the United States, Italy and Spain. From T cells, B-cell-depleted T cells, or PBMCs came the material, which was cDNA or gDNA.

The length of the CDR3 is 15 residues. V was clipped by 2 bases and J by 9 bases; unmatched bases: 13. The V gene's germline CDR1 is MDHEN and CDR2 SYDVKM. The authors' processing: Amplified reference gene primers provided the basis for estimating nucleated cell counts. Repertoires were generated with immunoSEQ multiplex PCR, while TCRdb's copy carries only in-frame clones and drops some. V and J calls and clone size are those listed in that table; D and trimming were worked out from the DNA. The repertoire has 60,000 to 85,000 clones, 75% to 85% of them found once; the top ten carry 15% to 20%. Sample: peripheral blood. The V call is TRBV28, the J call TRBJ2-7; 7 nucleotides line up with TRBD2. The clonotype was recovered from a man between 65 and 85 years old who had recovered from COVID-19. The chain's CDR3 is CASSLGWGGGNGQYF. The CDR3 region has the DNA TGTGCCAGCAGTTTAGGTTGGGGGGGAGGGAACGGGCAGTACTTC.